This T cell receptor (beta chain) stems from a study of shared clonotypes between healthy human individuals. For the study at large: Used for every donor were three CD4 naive, three CD4 memory, two CD8 naive and one CD8 memory plate. Study conclusions and caveats: In general, naive subsets displayed greater estimated richness than memory subsets did. Incompleteness in sorted-subset sequencing, despite large depth, was shown by rarefaction.

The germline V gene has CDR1 MNHEY and CDR2 SVGAGI. V lost 3 bases and J 1 base, leaving 9 bases between the germline ends. The CDR3 loop spans 15 amino acids. Regarding this clone: Its antigen is as yet unknown. The same CDR3 can be traced to other DNA sequences in this sample.

Assay: immunoSEQ multiplex PCR; the TCRdb copy retains only in-frame clones and omits some. Of around 2,100,000 clones in the sample, about 95% were seen once. Naive CD8 cells were CD45RO-negative, positively selected for CCR7, excluding terminally differentiated effector memory CD45RA+ cells. Material: naive CD8+ T cells sorted from blood. The rearrangement joins TRBV6-5 to TRBJ2-2; the D is unclear. The TCR comes from a man in his late teens or twenties in good health. The CDR3 spells CASSYSTVNTGELFF. CDR3 nucleotide sequence: TGTGCCAGCAGTTATAGCACAGTGAACACCGGGGAGCTGTTTTTT.